The 31 T cell receptor beta chains below all came from one sample that was sequenced in a study of blood T cell repertoires in COVID-19. Produced via immunoSEQ multiplex PCR; TCRdb's table is partial and in-frame only. The sample records about 59,000 clones, roughly 84% being singletons. Material: peripheral blood. The receptor set was obtained from a man older than 75 in a cohort sampled during active COVID-19.

This chain links TRBV11-2 with TRBJ1-2; D gene ambiguous. CDR1 and CDR2 (germline): SGHAT, FQNNGV. Trimming took off 7 bases at V and 1 base at J, with 13 bases between the two ends. The CDR3 consists of 14 residues. CDR3 DNA sequence: TGTGCCAGCACCCTCGGCGGAAGTAACTATGGCTACACCTTC. Encoded protein: CASTLGGSNYGYTF.

The chain is built from TRBV4-1 and TRBJ1-4; no clear D gene. There are 16 residues in the CDR3. Germline V gives CDR1 MGHRA, CDR2 YSYEKL. Trimming took 0 bases from V and 0 from J, leaving 8 bases between them. The CDR3 DNA reads as TGCGCCAGCAGCCAAGATCCCATTGCAACTAATGAAAAACTGTTTTTT. Its translation: CASSQDPIATNEKLFF.

This clone has a single count. CDR3 residues: CSASSSTGGVETQYF. CDR3 in DNA: TGCAGTGCTAGTAGTTCAACAGGGGGAGTGGAGACCCAGTACTTC. The chain links TRBV20-1 to TRBJ2-5, with 8 bases identical to TRBD1. V dropped 3 bases and J dropped 5; count of bases not matched to a gene: 11. The CDR3 is 15 residues long. The germline V gene has CDR1 DFQATT and CDR2 SNEGSKA (reference sequence).

This clone showed up just a few times. The chain uses TRBV4-1 and TRBJ1-1, with 8 bases fitting TRBD1. The germline CDR1 and CDR2 sequences are MGHRA and YSYEKL. This CDR3 contains 15 residues. V lost 2 bases and J lost 1; bases outside the gene matches: 3. This chain's CDR3 is CASSQSGTGNTEAFF. In DNA, the CDR3 is TGCGCCAGCAGCCAATCCGGGACAGGGAACACTGAAGCTTTCTTT.

By share, this clone ranks as medium-sized. The rearrangement joins TRBV6-5 to TRBJ2-1, with TRBD1 as a possible D gene (6 bases). In germline, CDR1 is MNHEY, CDR2 SVGAGI. The CDR3 consists of 13 residues. Trimming stripped 7 bases from V and 4 bases from J, with 11 bases between. As DNA, the CDR3 is TGTGCCAGCAAGCCACAGGGTTACAATGAGCAGTTCTTC. As protein: CASKPQGYNEQFF.

This sequence joins TRBV14 and TRBJ2-5, with 12 bases lining up with TRBD2. Trimming at V came to 4 bases and at J to 4 bases, leaving 7 bases not matched to a gene. This CDR3 is built from 16 residues. Germline lookup yields CDR1 SGHDN and CDR2 FVKESK. CDR3 nucleotides: TGTGCCAGCAGCCCCGGACTAGCGGGAAGTCGAGAGACCCAGTACTTC. Protein sequence: CASSPGLAGSRETQYF.

This clone appeared once. The chain is built from TRBV9 and TRBJ2-5, with 7 positions matching TRBD1. CDR3 length: 14 residues. Germline assignment: CDR1 SGDLS and CDR2 YYNGEE. V trimming: 1 base; J trimming: 4 bases; junction bases outside the gene matches: 4. Here the CDR3 reads CASSVLGGRETQYF. The CDR3 DNA sequence: TGTGCCAGCAGCGTACTAGGGGGCAGAGAGACCCAGTACTTC.

This clone was observed a few times. The chain has TRBV7-8 and TRBJ1-6, with 8 bases fitting TRBD1. This CDR3 has 17 amino acids. The germline CDR1 and CDR2 sequences are SGHVS and FQNEAQ. V lost 5 bases and J lost 0; bases outside the gene matches: 6. In nucleotides, the CDR3 is TGTGCCAGCAGCCTACGGGACAGGCGCTCCTATAATTCACCCCTCCACTTT. Translating it yields CASSLRDRRSYNSPLHF.

The rearrangement links TRBV24-1 to TRBJ2-1, with 7 bases fitting TRBD1. The V gene's germline CDR1 is KGHDR and CDR2 SFDVKD. This CDR3 is 14 amino acids long. V was pared by 4 bases and J by 8 bases, with 7 bases of the junction left unmatched. CDR3 nucleotide sequence: TGTGCCACCAGTGACCGAAACAGGGGAGATGAGCAGTTCTTC. The encoded protein is CATSDRNRGDEQFF.

This clone was detected once. The chain links TRBV6-6 to TRBJ2-4; D is perhaps TRBD1 (6 bases). The length of the CDR3 is 14 residues. Looked up from germline, CDR1 is MNHNY and CDR2 is SVGAGI (reference sequence). The V gene lost 4 bases and the J gene lost 8 bases, with 15 bases spanning the gap. CDR3 sequence: CASSSTGRSDIQYF. The CDR3 nucleotides are TGTGCCAGCAGTTCCACAGGGAGATCGGACATTCAGTACTTC.

The chain employs TRBV12-3 or TRBV12-4 and TRBJ1-5, with TRBD1 matching over 10 bases. This CDR3 contains 13 residues. V shed 6 bases, J shed 6 bases, and the junction held 2 bases outside the gene matches. For the CDR3, the DNA is TGTGCCAGCAGGAGGACAGGGGGTCAGCCCCAGCATTTT. Residues: CASRRTGGQPQHF.

This clone occurred a few times. The chain uses TRBV6-5 and TRBJ2-1; 10 bases fit TRBD2. The CDR3 loop spans 15 amino acids. After removal of 8 bases from V and 10 bases from J, the junction contained 14 bases not matched to a gene. Germline V gives CDR1 MNHEY, CDR2 SVGAGI. The DNA for the CDR3 is TGTGCCAGCTCTCTAATGGCTAGCGGGAGTTTAGAGCAGTTCTTC. Its protein product is CASSLMASGSLEQFF.

This clone was seen only a few times. The chain recombines TRBV27 with TRBJ1-1; 10 bases line up with TRBD1. This CDR3 spans 13 amino acids. Germline V gene data show CDR1 as MNHEY and CDR2 as SMNVEV (reference sequence). Unmatched junction bases numbered 4, after V lost 6 bases and J lost 6 bases. DNA of the CDR3: TGTGCCAGCAGCCGACAGGGGGCGGCTGAAGCTTTCTTT. It codes for CASSRQGAAEAFF.

This sequence joins TRBV7-2 and TRBJ1-6; D uncertain. Germline V gene data show CDR1 as SGHTA and CDR2 as FQGNSA. V was cut by 1 base and J by 5 bases, with 15 bases left in between. The CDR3 length is 17 residues. The CDR3 coding sequence is TGTGCCAGCAGCTTAGTGGCGGGCCCTAGTAATAATTCACCCCTCCACTTT. This sequence encodes CASSLVAGPSNNSPLHF.

This clone was seen only once. The chain employs TRBV30 and TRBJ2-5; D may be TRBD1 (5 bases). Germline V gene sequence: CDR1 GTSNPN, CDR2 SVGIG (reference sequence). Trimming pared 0 bases from V and 3 bases from J, leaving 5 bases between. The CDR3 covers 12 residues. CDR3 nucleotide sequence: TGTGCCTGGAGTGTGACAGAAGAGACCCAGTACTTC. Encoded protein: CAWSVTEETQYF.

The chain combines TRBV6-5 with TRBJ1-6; 9 bases line up with TRBD1. The germline CDR1 and CDR2 sequences are MNHEY and SVGAGI. Germline trimming cut 4 bases from V and 7 bases from J; bases unmatched to any gene: 5. This CDR3 comprises 15 residues. The chain's CDR3 is CASSFRDRGNSPLHF. For the CDR3, the DNA is TGTGCCAGCAGTTTCCGAGACAGGGGGAATTCACCCCTCCACTTT.

The chain recombines TRBV7-2 with TRBJ2-1, with D possibly matching TRBD1 (5 bases). The CDR3 is made up of 14 amino acids. Trimming pared 1 base from V and 8 bases from J, leaving 12 bases between. Germline V gene data show CDR1 as SGHTA and CDR2 as FQGNSA. As DNA, the CDR3 is TGTGCCAGCAGCTTAGGGGCAGGGAAGGATGAGCAGTTCTTC. Translation: CASSLGAGKDEQFF.

The chain couples TRBV12-5 to TRBJ1-6, with 10 positions matching TRBD1. Germline V gives CDR1 LGHNT, CDR2 FRNRAP. This CDR3 comprises 15 residues. Unmatched junction bases numbered 10, after V lost 6 bases and J lost 11 bases. The CDR3 nucleotides read TGTGCTAGTGGGCGACAGGGGGCAGGGGTGACACCCCTCCACTTT. Translating gives CASGRQGAGVTPLHF.

V usage is TRBV10-3 and J usage is TRBJ1-5; TRBD1 might be the D (6 bases). V gave up 5 bases and J gave up 7 bases, with 12 bases separating them. Germline-derived CDR1 and CDR2 are ENHRY and SYGVKD. The CDR3 length is 13 residues. The CDR3 sequence: CAISSGEGQPQHF. The CDR3 region has the DNA TGTGCCATCAGTTCAGGGGAAGGGCAGCCCCAGCATTTT.

The J gene is TRBJ2-6, the V gene TRBV19; 9 positions match TRBD1. Germline CDR1 reads LNHDA; CDR2 reads SQIVND (reference sequence). This CDR3 has 18 amino acids. The V segment lost 7 bases and the J segment 0 bases; nucleotides outside the gene matches: 10. For the CDR3, the DNA is TGTGCCAGTAATACGCCGGGACAGGGTTACTCTGGGGCCAACGTCCTGACTTTC. As protein: CASNTPGQGYSGANVLTF.

The rearrangement joins TRBV23-1 to TRBJ2-7; TRBD1 aligns across 9 bases. TRBV23-1 is an ORF; its function is uncertain. Trimming at V came to 4 bases and at J to 4 bases, leaving 8 bases not matched to a gene. The CDR3 covers 15 residues. The CDR3, as DNA: TGCGCCAGCAGTCGACTACAGGGGGCGAGGTACGAGCAGTACTTC. Amino acids: CASSRLQGARYEQYF.

This rearrangement joins TRBV5-5 to TRBJ2-7; the match to TRBD1 covers 7 bases. The CDR3 length is 17 residues. V gave up 2 bases and J gave up 1 base; unmatched junction bases: 12. The V gene's germline CDR1 is SGHKS and CDR2 YYEKEE (reference sequence). In DNA, the CDR3 is TGTGCCAGCAGCTTAAGGGCAGGGGGTTATCCTTCCTACGAGCAGTACTTC. Its translation: CASSLRAGGYPSYEQYF.

This chain links TRBV30 with TRBJ1-1; perhaps TRBD1 as D (6 bases). This CDR3 region has 13 residues. Trimming left V 3 bases short and J 1 base short, with 9 bases between. CDR1 is GTSNPN and CDR2 is SVGIG in the germline V gene (reference sequence). This chain's CDR3 is CAWRDSWNTEAFF. In DNA form, the CDR3 reads TGTGCCTGGAGGGACAGTTGGAACACTGAAGCTTTCTTT. Together with reference TRBV30 and TRBJ1-1, the CDR3 gives the full variable domain: SQTIHQWPATLVQPVGSPLSLECTVEGTSNPNLYWYRQAAGRGLQLLFYSVGIGQISSEVPQNLSASRPQDRQFILSSKKLLLSDSGFYLCAWRDSWNTEAFFGQGTRLTVV.

The V call is TRBV19, the J call TRBJ1-2, with 10 nucleotides matching TRBD1. The CDR3 covers 16 residues. The V gene's germline CDR1 is LNHDA and CDR2 SQIVND (reference sequence). Germline trimming cut 7 bases from V and 0 bases from J; bases unmatched to any gene: 8. The DNA of the CDR3 is TGTGCCAGTACCCGGGACAGGGGTGGGGCTAACTATGGCTACACCTTC. It is translated as CASTRDRGGANYGYTF.

The chain joins TRBV4-2 to TRBJ2-1; weak D call: TRBD1 (6 bases). With 3 bases removed from V and 6 bases from J, the gap between germline ends came to 15 bases. From germline, CDR1 is LGHNA and CDR2 YNFKEQ. The CDR3 extends over 15 amino acids. The CDR3 sequence: CASSHQGLGANEQFF. The CDR3 DNA sequence: TGTGCCAGCAGCCACCAAGGGTTGGGGGCCAATGAGCAGTTCTTC.

The chain combines TRBV3-1 (or the pseudogene TRBV3-2) with TRBJ2-7, with D possibly matching TRBD1 (6 bases). The CDR3 runs to 13 residues. Looked up from germline, CDR1 is LGHDT and CDR2 is YNNKEL (reference sequence). V gave up 2 bases and J gave up 2 bases, with 7 bases separating them. The CDR3 spells CASSQQGTYEQYF. Here the CDR3 DNA reads TGTGCCAGCAGCCAACAGGGGACCTACGAGCAGTACTTC.

The chain has TRBV27 and TRBJ1-5; 7 positions match TRBD1. CDR1 MNHEY and CDR2 SMNVEV come from the germline V gene (reference sequence). Unmatched junction bases numbered 1, after V lost 3 bases and J lost 2 bases. This CDR3 comprises 14 residues. Here the CDR3 reads CASSFGTGNQPQHF. CDR3 bases: TGTGCCAGCAGTTTCGGGACAGGCAATCAGCCCCAGCATTTT.

This clone was counted a single time. This chain uses TRBV18 with TRBJ2-5; 10 positions agree with TRBD2. The CDR3 length is 14 residues. V lost 6 bases to trimming and J lost 4 bases; unmatched junction nucleotides: 5. The germline V gene has CDR1 KGHSH and CDR2 LQKENI. CDR3 protein: CASSPAGGRETQYF. In DNA form, the CDR3 reads TGTGCCAGCTCTCCAGCGGGAGGGCGAGAGACCCAGTACTTC.

The rearrangement uses TRBV12-3 or TRBV12-4 and TRBJ1-1; no reliable D call. CDR3 length: 12 amino acids. The germline V and J ends were trimmed by 5 bases and 4 bases, with 8 bases remaining between them. This CDR3 is CASSPRGTEAFF. CDR3 nucleotide sequence: TGTGCCAGCAGTCCCAGAGGCACTGAAGCTTTCTTT.

The chain joins TRBV5-6 to TRBJ1-6; D may be TRBD1 (5 bases). Germline V gives CDR1 SGHDT, CDR2 YYEEEE. Trimming left V 0 bases short and J 7 bases short, with 17 bases between. The CDR3 is 17 amino acids. CDR3 sequence: CASSLAGGLPRNSPLHF. CDR3 in DNA: TGTGCCAGCAGCTTGGCCGGGGGGTTACCCCGAAATTCACCCCTCCACTTT.

This rearrangement joins TRBV19 to TRBJ1-6; 9 bases fit TRBD1. With V trimmed by 5 bases and J by 7 bases, 6 bases remained unmatched. This CDR3 contains 15 residues. Germline CDR1 reads LNHDA; CDR2 reads SQIVND (reference sequence). The CDR3 protein is CASSAQGAENSPLHF. Here the CDR3 DNA reads TGTGCCAGTAGTGCACAGGGGGCGGAAAATTCACCCCTCCACTTT.